This is a list of T cell receptor beta chains from one sample in a study of blood T cell repertoires in COVID-19. TCRdb's table, derived via immunoSEQ multiplex PCR, lists solely in-frame clones and lacks some. The profile shows 150,000 to 200,000 clones, about four fifths of them singletons. The specimen was peripheral blood. All receptors come from a woman aged 65 to 85 with acute or convalescent COVID-19. CDR3s include the opening cysteine and the closing phenylalanine or tryptophan. A D gene is named only where the DNA matches it firmly. The size entry is marked missing in some rows and otherwise reads once, few, many or a size class.

d_call	clone_size	v_call	j_call	cdr3_nt	cdr3_aa
TRBD2	NA	TRBV5-1	TRBJ2-1	TGCGCCAGCAGCAGGCGGGAGGGCCGGTATGAGCAGTTCTTC	CASSRREGRYEQFF
TRBD1	NA	TRBV5-4	TRBJ2-5	TGTGCCAGCAGCAAGACAGGGGGCGAAGAGACCCAGTACTTC	CASSKTGGEETQYF
NA	few	TRBV28	TRBJ1-2	TGTGCCAGCAGTACACCTAAAGGCAGGGCGAACTATGGCTACACCTTC	CASSTPKGRANYGYTF
NA	NA	TRBV7-9	TRBJ1-1	TGTGCCAGCAGCTACCCAGGGGACACTGAAGCTTTCTTT	CASSYPGDTEAFF
TRBD1	NA	TRBV11-1	TRBJ1-5	TGTGCCAGCAGCGCGGACAGGGGGCCCAATCAGCCCCAGCATTTT	CASSADRGPNQPQHF
NA	once	TRBV6-2/TRBV6-3	TRBJ1-1	TGTGCCAGCAGTTTTCCTGACGGGGGGGCGAAGAACACTGAAGCTTTCTTT	CASSFPDGGAKNTEAFF
TRBD1	NA	TRBV18	TRBJ1-2	TGTGCCAGCTCATCAACCGGGACAGGGGACGGCTACACCTTC	CASSSTGTGDGYTF
TRBD1	NA	TRBV7-2	TRBJ1-6	TGTGCCAGCAGCTCCGGGACAGCATATTCACCCCTCCACTTT	CASSSGTAYSPLHF
TRBD2	NA	TRBV19	TRBJ2-7	TGTGCCAGTAGTATTAGCGGGGTCCCCTACGAGCAGTACTTC	CASSISGVPYEQYF
TRBD2	NA	TRBV9	TRBJ2-3	TGTGCCAGCAGCTCTACCGCCTTAGCGGGAGGGCTATACATCACAGATACGCAGTATTTT	CASSSTALAGGLYITDTQYF
NA	NA	TRBV6-4	TRBJ1-1	TGTGCCAGCAGTGAGAGACAGTCGATGAACACTGAAGCTTTCTTT	CASSERQSMNTEAFF
NA	NA	TRBV19	TRBJ2-7	TGTGCCAGTAGCTCGACAGGAACCTCCTACGAGCAGTACTTC	CASSSTGTSYEQYF
TRBD1	NA	TRBV4-1	TRBJ1-2	TGCGCCAGCAGCCAAGCGGGACAGGGTCTCTATGGCTACACCTTC	CASSQAGQGLYGYTF
NA	once	TRBV6-6	TRBJ1-5	TGTGCCAGCAGGCGGGTTGGGGAGACCCAGCATTTT	CASRRVGETQHF
NA	NA	TRBV5-4	TRBJ2-4	TGTGCCAGCAGCGAGGGAAGTCAAAACATTCAGTACTTC	CASSEGSQNIQYF
NA	NA	TRBV21-1	TRBJ2-5	TGTGCCAGCAGCAAAGTGGAGGGACGGGAGACCCAGTACTTC	CASSKVEGRETQYF
TRBD2	once	TRBV19	TRBJ2-1	TGTGCCAGTAGTATTCAACCTAGCGGGAGCTATGAGCAGTTCTTC	CASSIQPSGSYEQFF
TRBD1	NA	TRBV30	TRBJ1-2	TGTGCCTGGACCCAGGACAGGGGCGGCTATGGCTACACCTTC	CAWTQDRGGYGYTF
NA	NA	TRBV30	TRBJ1-1	TGTGCCTGGAGTGTCGGGTTGAACACTGAAGCTTTCTTT	CAWSVGLNTEAFF
TRBD2	NA	TRBV4-3	TRBJ2-3	TGCGCCAGCAGCCAAGGGCGGACTAGCGGGGGGAGACACACAGATACGCAGTATTTT	CASSQGRTSGGRHTDTQYF
TRBD1	NA	TRBV28	TRBJ1-1	TGTGTCAGCAGTACGGGACAGGGGACACGAACGGGTCGAGCTTTCTTT	CVSSTGQGTRTGRAFF
TRBD1	NA	TRBV6-5	TRBJ2-3	TGTGCCAGCAGTTGGGGACAGGGGCAGTCGGGAGATACGCAGTATTTT	CASSWGQGQSGDTQYF
TRBD2	few	TRBV19	TRBJ2-7	TGTGCCAGTAGTGCCGGACTAGCGGTCTACGAGCAGTACTTC	CASSAGLAVYEQYF
TRBD1	NA	TRBV5-8	TRBJ1-2	TGTGCCAGCAGCTCCGGGACAGGGCGGTCGACCTATGGCTACACCTTC	CASSSGTGRSTYGYTF
TRBD2	NA	TRBV7-2	TRBJ2-7	TGTGCCAGCAGCTACCGGACTAGCGGGAGTAGGGAGTCCTACGAGCAGTACTTC	CASSYRTSGSRESYEQYF
NA	NA	TRBV6-5	TRBJ1-6	TGTGCCAGCAGTTACTCGACGGGGATTGGTTCACCCCTCCACTTT	CASSYSTGIGSPLHF
TRBD1	NA	TRBV30	TRBJ1-2	TGTGCCTGGAGGTGGGGACAGGGGTATGGCTACACCTTC	CAWRWGQGYGYTF
NA	NA	TRBV4-1	TRBJ2-6	TGCGCCAGCAGCCAAGATGGTGGTCGACAGTTTTCTGGGGCCAACGTCCTGACTTTC	CASSQDGGRQFSGANVLTF
NA	NA	TRBV28	TRBJ1-3	TGTGCCAGCAGTTTGGGGGGGTCCCCTGGAAACACCATATATTTT	CASSLGGSPGNTIYF
TRBD1	NA	TRBV5-1	TRBJ1-2	TGCGCCAGCAGCCCGGATTTGGCGACAGGGAGGAACTATGGCTACACCTTC	CASSPDLATGRNYGYTF
NA	few	TRBV7-9	TRBJ2-7	TGTGCCAGCAGCTTAGAGGGGGGGACTGGGCAGCAGTACTTC	CASSLEGGTGQQYF
NA	NA	TRBV27	TRBJ2-1	TGTGCCAGCAGAGGCGGGCTAGCAGCCTACAATGAGCAGTTCTTC	CASRGGLAAYNEQFF
TRBD1	NA	TRBV7-9	TRBJ2-7	TGTGCCAGCAGCTCGGGACAGCAATTCTACGAGCAGTACTTC	CASSSGQQFYEQYF
NA	NA	TRBV5-6	TRBJ1-2	TGTGCCAGCAGTCAACCGGGACAAGACTATGGCTACACCTTC	CASSQPGQDYGYTF
TRBD1	NA	TRBV19	TRBJ1-5	TGTGCCAGTAGGGGACAGGGGGCTGCTCAGCCCCAGCATTTT	CASRGQGAAQPQHF
TRBD2	NA	TRBV9	TRBJ2-2	TGTGCCAGCAGCGTAGGGTCTAGCGGGAGTCACGGGGAGCTGTTTTTT	CASSVGSSGSHGELFF
NA	many	TRBV28	TRBJ2-7	TGTGCCAGCAGTTTATTCGGAGCAGTGTCCTACGAGCAGTACTTC	CASSLFGAVSYEQYF
TRBD1	NA	TRBV5-1	TRBJ2-7	TGCGCCAGCAGCTTGGAGCTTGTGACAGGGGGAGTTGAGCAGTACTTC	CASSLELVTGGVEQYF
NA	few	TRBV7-2	TRBJ2-7	TGTGCCAGCAGCTTCACCGGGGGCTCCTACGAGCAGTACTTC	CASSFTGGSYEQYF
NA	NA	TRBV6-5	TRBJ2-5	TGTGCCAGCAGCTCACAGGGGAGGGAGACCCAGTACTTC	CASSSQGRETQYF
TRBD1	NA	TRBV7-9	TRBJ1-4	TGTGCCAGCAGCACAACCCGGGACAGTGCAACTAATGAAAAACTGTTTTTT	CASSTTRDSATNEKLFF
TRBD1	few	TRBV7-9	TRBJ1-3	TGTGCCAGCAGCTACACAGGGGTTGGAAACACCATATATTTT	CASSYTGVGNTIYF
NA	NA	TRBV10-3	TRBJ1-1	TGTGCCATCAGTGAGTCGGTGTGGGCCACTGAAGCTTTCTTT	CAISESVWATEAFF
NA	NA	TRBV7-6	TRBJ2-1	TGTGCCAGCAGCTTAGACGGGTTGTCCTACAATGAGCAGTTCTTC	CASSLDGLSYNEQFF
TRBD1	NA	TRBV30	TRBJ1-5	TGTGCCTGGAGTGTACCTGGGACAGAGCCCCAGCATTTT	CAWSVPGTEPQHF
TRBD1	NA	TRBV20-1	TRBJ2-7	TGCAGTGCTAGTTCCCCGGACAGGGCGAACGAGCAGTACTTC	CSASSPDRANEQYF
TRBD1	NA	TRBV29-1	TRBJ1-2	TGCAGCGTTGGAACGGACAGGGGGAATGGCTACACCTTC	CSVGTDRGNGYTF
NA	once	TRBV5-6	TRBJ2-5	TGTGCCAGCAGCTTGTTCTCTACCCAAGAGACCCAGTACTTC	CASSLFSTQETQYF
TRBD1	few	TRBV18	TRBJ1-3	TGTGCCAGCTCACCAGAGGGACAGGCCTCTGGAAACACCATATATTTT	CASSPEGQASGNTIYF